The 16 T cell receptor beta chains listed next were all sequenced from one sample in a study of T cell repertoires in cytomegalovirus infection. Using its own MiXCR run on the reads, TCRdb lists one record per CDR3 protein. The sample contains some 500,000 distinct CDR3 sequences, around 35% of which appear only once. Antigens for these TCRs are unknown. The source material was cultured PBMCs, sampled from culture after CMV antigen stimulation. The origin of the receptors is a human donor in good health (CMV status not recorded). Some clones in this sample may be carry-over from other donors' samples.

The chain links TRBV20-1 to TRBJ2-3, with D unresolved. Per germline, CDR1 DFQATT and CDR2 SNEGSKA (reference sequence). The CDR3 consists of 13 residues. V was trimmed by 7 bases and J by 1 base, leaving 12 bases between them. The CDR3 loop is CSEASSRTDTQYF. The CDR3 nucleotides read TGCAGTGAGGCGTCTTCACGCACAGATACGCAGTATTTT.

The genes are TRBV5-8 and TRBJ1-4, with D possibly matching TRBD1 (6 bases). The CDR3 spans 16 residues. Germline values: CDR1 SGHTS, CDR2 YDEGEE. Trimming shortened V by 5 bases and J by 4 bases, and 18 bases separated the two germline ends. CDR3 protein: CASRTNPGTSNEKLFF. In DNA, the CDR3 is TGTGCCAGCAGGACTAACCCCGGGACAAGTAATGAAAAACTGTTTTTT.

The sample holds a few counts of this clonotype. The chain is built from TRBV20-1 and TRBJ1-5; D perhaps matches TRBD1 (5 bases). CDR3 size: 15 residues. Germline CDR1 reads DFQATT; CDR2 reads SNEGSKA (reference sequence). V lost 0 bases, J lost 3 bases, and 12 bases lay in between. The CDR3 DNA reads TGCAGTGCTAGAGATTTCGGGGGGGACAATCAGCCCCAGCATTTT. This gives the protein CSARDFGGDNQPQHF.

The CDR3 DNA sequence: TGTGCCAGCGCCACCGTTCCGGGACAGAGTTACAATGAGCAGTTCTTC. Protein sequence: CASATVPGQSYNEQFF. The chain couples TRBV5-5 to TRBJ2-1, with 7 bases identical to TRBD1. CDR1 is SGHKS, CDR2 YYEKEE, per germline (reference sequence). The CDR3 spans 16 residues. J lost 4 bases, V lost 7 bases, and 14 bases had no gene match.

This chain connects TRBV12-5 to TRBJ2-2, with unresolved D. Trimming took 3 bases from V and 2 from J, leaving 13 bases between them. The CDR3 is made up of 16 amino acids. Germline V gene sequence: CDR1 LGHNT, CDR2 FRNRAP. CDR3 nucleotides: TGTGCTAGTGGTTTTCCCGGCTATCCCAACACCGGGGAGCTGTTTTTT. The encoded protein is CASGFPGYPNTGELFF.

This chain links TRBV7-6 with TRBJ2-3; TRBD1 or TRBD2 may be the D gene (6 bases each). CDR3 length equals 14 residues. Germline CDR1 is SGHVS and CDR2 is FNYEAQ. V gave up 5 bases and J gave up 5 bases, with 14 bases separating them. The CDR3 sequence: CASSPRGAKDTQYF. DNA of the CDR3: TGTGCCAGCAGCCCAAGGGGGGCAAAAGATACGCAGTATTTT.

This clonotype was observed a few times. J is TRBJ2-7 and V is TRBV7-2, with D unclear. CDR1 is SGHTA, CDR2 FQGNSA, per germline. The CDR3 totals 12 residues. Trimming shortened V by 5 bases and J by 6 bases, and 11 bases separated the two germline ends. The CDR3 DNA is TGTGCCAGCAGCCCCTTAGGCCTCGAGCAGTACTTC. Translated: CASSPLGLEQYF.

The rearrangement uses TRBV6-2 or TRBV6-3 and TRBJ2-1; 9 bases are shared with TRBD1. The germline V gene has CDR1 MNHEY and CDR2 SVGEGT. The J segment lost 4 bases and the V segment lost 6 bases, leaving 4 bases of the junction unmatched. This CDR3 spans 14 amino acids. CDR3 protein: CASRGTGRYNEQFF. The CDR3 DNA reads as TGTGCCAGCAGGGGGACAGGGCGGTACAATGAGCAGTTCTTC.

This chain joins TRBV3-1 and TRBJ2-6, with TRBD2 matching over 9 bases. The CDR3 has 18 amino acids. The V gene end was trimmed by 1 base and the J gene end by 3 bases; junction bases not matched to a gene: 7. Germline assignment: CDR1 LGHDT and CDR2 YNNKEL (reference sequence). CDR3 nucleotides: TGTGCCAGCAGCCAAGGATTAGCGGGAGTCTTTGGGGCCAACGTCCTGACTTTC. Its protein product is CASSQGLAGVFGANVLTF.

The genes are TRBV2 and TRBJ1-1; D may be TRBD1 (6 bases). Germline V gene data show CDR1 as SNHLY and CDR2 as FYNNEI. V lost 6 bases and J 8 bases, leaving 19 bases between the germline ends. This CDR3 has 14 amino acids. The DNA of the CDR3 is TGTGCCAGCAGGGGTGACAGGTCGAGGAACGAAGCTTTCTTT. As protein: CASRGDRSRNEAFF.

The V and J genes are TRBV7-3 and TRBJ2-6; D is unresolved. Deletions cut 5 bases from V and 2 bases from J, with 7 bases between. The CDR3 has 14 amino acids. Germline values: CDR1 SGHTA, CDR2 FQGTGA. CDR3 sequence: CASSHLAGANVLTF. The CDR3 nucleotides read TGTGCCAGCAGCCACCTTGCTGGGGCCAACGTCCTGACTTTC.

V and J are TRBV3-1 and TRBJ2-7; 11 bases agree with TRBD2. V dropped 5 bases and J dropped 3; count of bases not matched to a gene: 9. The germline gives CDR1 LGHDT, CDR2 YNNKEL (reference sequence). There are 16 residues in the CDR3. The CDR3 is CASSKIPSGRFYEQYF. The CDR3 DNA reads TGTGCCAGCAGCAAAATTCCTAGCGGGAGGTTCTACGAGCAGTACTTC.

This clonotype appeared many times. The rearrangement links TRBV7-8 to TRBJ2-3; D unresolved. Trimming stripped 5 bases from V and 7 bases from J, with 10 bases between. Germline V lookup: CDR1 SGHVS, CDR2 FQNEAQ. The CDR3 spans 12 residues. In DNA form, the CDR3 reads TGTGCCAGCAGCCAGAACCCAAATACGCAGTATTTT. This codes for CASSQNPNTQYF.

This clonotype came up once. This sequence joins TRBV28 and TRBJ1-1; 7 bases line up with TRBD1. This CDR3 has 17 amino acids. CDR1 MDHEN and CDR2 SYDVKM come from the germline V gene. The V segment lost 3 bases and the J segment 1 base; nucleotides outside the gene matches: 11. The CDR3 sequence is CASSFLTLTGANTEAFF. The CDR3 DNA is TGTGCCAGCAGTTTCCTAACCCTTACAGGGGCGAACACTGAAGCTTTCTTT.

This clonotype was detected only a few times. This chain links TRBV24-1 with TRBJ2-3, with TRBD2 identical over 13 bases. This CDR3 is built from 17 residues. V dropped 4 bases and J dropped 8; count of bases not matched to a gene: 11. Germline V gives CDR1 KGHDR, CDR2 SFDVKD. The CDR3 reads CATSDPPTSGRALTQYF. CDR3 DNA: TGTGCCACCAGTGACCCACCAACTAGCGGGAGGGCCCTTACGCAGTATTTT.

The chain employs TRBV19 and TRBJ2-1; D is undetermined. Germline V gene sequence: CDR1 LNHDA, CDR2 SQIVND (reference sequence). V lost 5 bases and J lost 0, with 8 bases in between. The CDR3 totals 14 residues. CDR3: CASSVLSSYNEQFF. DNA of the CDR3: TGTGCCAGTAGTGTCCTGAGCTCCTACAATGAGCAGTTCTTC.